A single TCR beta chain is shown here with its context. The data are from a study of OX40 agonist ivuxolimab in advanced cancers. Overall study: Dose-escalation subjects each had hepatocellular carcinoma, melanoma, renal cell or head and neck cancer. Partial responses were seen in three patients, one with hepatocellular carcinoma and two with cutaneous melanoma.

This CDR3 contains 17 residues. V lost 0 bases and J 1 base, leaving 16 bases between the germline ends. Germline V gives CDR1 LGHNA, CDR2 YNFKEQ. Method: immunoSEQ multiplex PCR; TCRdb's copy keeps in-frame clones and lacks some. The data contain about 65,000 clones, roughly 84% of them singletons. The gene calls are TRBV4-2 and TRBJ2-7; D may be TRBD2 (6 bases). Sample: CD4+ or CD8+ T cells sorted from blood, taken in a trial of the OX40 agonist ivuxolimab. The sequence came from an adult with an advanced solid tumor such as melanoma, head and neck, liver or kidney cancer. The CDR3 DNA follows: TGTGCCAGCAGCCAAGATTCCCTTATTGGGGGGTCCTACGAGCAGTACTTC. Its protein is CASSQDSLIGGSYEQYF.